This TCR beta chain was sequenced in a study of CD8+CD57+ T cells in acquired aplastic anemia. As for the study in general: When averaged, DNA from sorted CD4+ and CD8+ cells came to 2.5 to 3.5 ug. Healthy donors gave approximately 10 million reads on average for CD4+ cells.

CDR3 size: 14 residues. With V trimmed by 5 bases and J by 3 bases, 4 bases remained unmatched. In germline, CDR1 is MNHNY, CDR2 SVGAGI (reference sequence). The template for TCR beta VDJ and CDR3 sequence profiling was genomic DNA. TCRdb analysed the reads with MiXCR anew, one entry per CDR3 protein. Of some 410,000 distinct CDR3 sequences listed, approximately 70% are singletons. In regard to this clonotype: Its antigen is unknown.

General observations from the study: Patient and control CD8+ Simpson's diversity was not significantly different.

The sequence derives from a human donor in good health, serving as a control. The V call is TRBV6-6, the J call TRBJ2-7, with 10 bases identical to TRBD1. Sequencing was done on a sample of sorted CD4+, CD8+, or CD8+CD57+ T cells (not recorded which) from PBMCs. The CDR3 here is CASSSGDRGYEQYV. CDR3 nucleotides: TGTGCCAGCAGTAGCGGGGACAGGGGCTACGAGCAGTACGTC.